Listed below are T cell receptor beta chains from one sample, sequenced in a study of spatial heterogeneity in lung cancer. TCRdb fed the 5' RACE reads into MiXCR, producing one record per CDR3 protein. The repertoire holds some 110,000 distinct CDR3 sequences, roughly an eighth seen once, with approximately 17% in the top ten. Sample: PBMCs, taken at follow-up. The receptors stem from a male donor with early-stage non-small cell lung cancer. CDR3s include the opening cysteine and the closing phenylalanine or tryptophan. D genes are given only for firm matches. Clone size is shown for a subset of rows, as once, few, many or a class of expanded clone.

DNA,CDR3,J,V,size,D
TGCGCCAGCAGCCAACAGGGGGCGCGGTCTGGGGCCAACGTCCTGACTTTC,CASSQQGARSGANVLTF,TRBJ2-6,TRBV4-3,-,TRBD1
TGCGCCAGCAGCTTGGAGGGGAGCACAGATACGCAGTATTTT,CASSLEGSTDTQYF,TRBJ2-3,TRBV5-1,-,-
TGTGCCAGCAGCCATGCCGGGACGGGTGGGGACGAGCAGTACTTC,CASSHAGTGGDEQYF,TRBJ2-7,TRBV4-2,few,-
TGTGCCAGCACCTTAAGAGGGACTAGCGGGGGGAGGGATGAGCAGTTCTTC,CASTLRGTSGGRDEQFF,TRBJ2-1,TRBV6-5,-,TRBD2
TGCGCCAGCAGCCAAGCCTTTTCTACAGGGTTTCACGAGCAGTACTTC,CASSQAFSTGFHEQYF,TRBJ2-7,TRBV4-3,many,-
TGTGCCAGCTCACCAGGGACGTCTGCGAACACTGAAGCTTTCTTT,CASSPGTSANTEAFF,TRBJ1-1,TRBV18,-,-
TGCAGTGCTAGAGACATAGCTAACTATGGCTACACCTTC,CSARDIANYGYTF,TRBJ1-2,TRBV20-1,few,-
TGTGCCAGCAGCCCTCAGGGTCCTTCGAACACCGGGGAGCTGTTTTTT,CASSPQGPSNTGELFF,TRBJ2-2,TRBV11-2,-,-
TGCAGTGCCCCGACCGGGACTAGCCAAGAGACCCAGTACTTC,CSAPTGTSQETQYF,TRBJ2-5,TRBV20-1,many,TRBD2
TGCAGGGCTATCAGGGGGGTGACCACTGAAGCTTTCTTT,CRAIRGVTTEAFF,TRBJ1-1,TRBV20-1,-,TRBD1
TGTGCCAGCAGCCCCTACAGGAGCTCCTACAATGAGCAGTTCTTC,CASSPYRSSYNEQFF,TRBJ2-1,TRBV7-9,few,-
TGTGCCACTCGGACAGGGTTTGGCTACACCTTC,CATRTGFGYTF,TRBJ1-2,TRBV6-5,few,TRBD1
TGTGCCAGCAGTTCGGAGTTTTGGAGTGGCTACACCTTC,CASSSEFWSGYTF,TRBJ1-2,TRBV6-2/TRBV6-3,few,-
TGTGCCAGCAGCCCCCTCCGGGACAGGGAGACTGAAGCTTTCTTT,CASSPLRDRETEAFF,TRBJ1-1,TRBV7-9,-,TRBD1
TGTGCCATCAGGAACAGGGGCGCAGGCGATGAGCAGTTCTTC,CAIRNRGAGDEQFF,TRBJ2-1,TRBV10-3,many,TRBD1
TGTGCCAGCAGCTGGGGATCTAGCACAGATACGCAGTATTTT,CASSWGSSTDTQYF,TRBJ2-3,TRBV7-2,few,-
TGTGCCAGCAGCCAAAGCGGGGGGGCCGGGGATACGCAGTATTTT,CASSQSGGAGDTQYF,TRBJ2-3,TRBV7-2,many,TRBD2
TGTGCCAGCAGTGGGGACGGCTCCTACGAGCAGTACTTC,CASSGDGSYEQYF,TRBJ2-7,TRBV28,many,-
TGCAGTGCTAGAGAGAGGGGAGCCGGGACAGGCACAGATACGCAGTATTTT,CSARERGAGTGTDTQYF,TRBJ2-3,TRBV20-1,few,TRBD1
TGTGCCAGCAGCCTCCCCGGGACTAGCCCAGGGGCGTTCTTC,CASSLPGTSPGAFF,TRBJ2-1,TRBV11-2,-,TRBD2
TGTGCCGCGAGGGCTAGCGGGGGCACAGATACGCAGTATTTT,CAARASGGTDTQYF,TRBJ2-3,TRBV10-3,-,TRBD2
TGCAGTGCTAGCGCCGTCTCCGACAGGAGTCAACTGTTTTTT,CSASAVSDRSQLFF,TRBJ1-4,TRBV20-1,few,-
TGCAGCGTAGACCGGATGGACGATCGAGATACGCAGTATTTT,CSVDRMDDRDTQYF,TRBJ2-3,TRBV29-1,-,-
TGTGCCAGCAGTCAGGCAGGCGATAATTCACCCCTCCACTTT,CASSQAGDNSPLHF,TRBJ1-6,TRBV9,-,-
TGCGCCAGCAGCCAAGACAGGGGTGAGATGAGCAATCAGCCCCAGCATTTT,CASSQDRGEMSNQPQHF,TRBJ1-5,TRBV4-1,few,-
TGTGCCAGCAGTTACTTTGGCAGCTACGAGCAGTACTTC,CASSYFGSYEQYF,TRBJ2-7,TRBV6-2/TRBV6-3,many,-
TGCAGTGCTAGAGATTGGGGGGGTTCGAGCTCCTACGAGCAGTACTTC,CSARDWGGSSSYEQYF,TRBJ2-7,TRBV20-1,few,TRBD2
TGTGCCAGCAGTTTAGTCCCACGGAATTCACCCCTCCACTTT,CASSLVPRNSPLHF,TRBJ1-6,TRBV28,-,-
TGTGCCAGCAGTGTCTCAGGCACCCCGGACTACGAGCAGTACTTC,CASSVSGTPDYEQYF,TRBJ2-7,TRBV28,few,-
TGCAGTGCTAGAGCACAGACCGGGGAGCAGTACTTC,CSARAQTGEQYF,TRBJ2-7,TRBV20-1,few,-
TGTGCCTGGAGTCGGGGACGACAGGGGGCGGTCGGGGAGCTGTTTTTT,CAWSRGRQGAVGELFF,TRBJ2-2,TRBV30,many,TRBD1
TGTGCCCTTCTCCCTGGGGGCAATCAGCCCCAGCATTTT,CALLPGGNQPQHF,TRBJ1-5,TRBV5-4,-,-
TGTGCCAGCAGTTCTCTAGGGCTCCAATACGGAGCTTTCTTT,CASSSLGLQYGAFF,TRBJ1-1,TRBV27,many,-
TGCAGCGTCGGAGGGAATCTGAACACTGAAGCTTTCTTT,CSVGGNLNTEAFF,TRBJ1-1,TRBV29-1,few,-
TGTGCCAGCAGCTTATGGGGACAAGAGACCCAGTACTTC,CASSLWGQETQYF,TRBJ2-5,TRBV7-2,-,-
TGCAGCGTTACAAACTTCGACAGAGCCTACGAGCAGTACTTC,CSVTNFDRAYEQYF,TRBJ2-7,TRBV29-1,many,-
TGCGCCAGCAGCTTCCAGGGGGCACGGACTGAAGCTTTCTTT,CASSFQGARTEAFF,TRBJ1-1,TRBV5-1,many,TRBD1
TGTGCCAGCAGCTTGGGGGCGTTTGCCAAAAACATTCAGTACTTC,CASSLGAFAKNIQYF,TRBJ2-4,TRBV5-6,-,-
TGTGCCAGCAGCCAAGTGGGGCCTCCCGGAACTTATGGCTACACCTTC,CASSQVGPPGTYGYTF,TRBJ1-2,TRBV4-2,-,-
TGTGCCATCAGCTTTCATGCGGGGCCCTCCGGTGAGCAGTTCTTC,CAISFHAGPSGEQFF,TRBJ2-1,TRBV10-3,-,-
TGTGCCAGCAGCCGCGGACAGCTTCGGAGGGAGCTGTTTTTT,CASSRGQLRRELFF,TRBJ2-2,TRBV6-5,once,-
TGTGCCAGCAGCTTAGACGGGTGGTACAATCAGCCCCAGCATTTT,CASSLDGWYNQPQHF,TRBJ1-5,TRBV7-2,many,-
TGTGCCAGCAGCCCCGTACCCGGGACAGGGATGCACGAGCAGTACTTC,CASSPVPGTGMHEQYF,TRBJ2-7,TRBV7-9,-,TRBD1
TGTGCCACCAAGCCAAGGTATAGCGGGAGGTTAAATGAGCAGTTCTTC,CATKPRYSGRLNEQFF,TRBJ2-1,TRBV15,many,TRBD2
TGTGCCAGCAGCTTAGCGGGGGGGGTAGCCAAAAACATTCAGTACTTC,CASSLAGGVAKNIQYF,TRBJ2-4,TRBV7-2,few,TRBD2
TGCAGTGCTAGAGATTCCAGGGACAATCAGCCCCAGCATTTT,CSARDSRDNQPQHF,TRBJ1-5,TRBV20-1,few,-
TGCAGCGTTGAAGATCCGACAGGGAGGGGGGATGAGCAGTTCTTC,CSVEDPTGRGDEQFF,TRBJ2-1,TRBV29-1,few,-
TGCGCCAGCAGCCAAGAGATTCGGGGGGCCCACTACGAGCAGTACTTC,CASSQEIRGAHYEQYF,TRBJ2-7,TRBV4-1,few,-
TGCAGCGCCAGAACGGACAGCTCCTACGAGCAGTACTTC,CSARTDSSYEQYF,TRBJ2-7,TRBV29-1,few,-
TGTGCCAGCAGCTTAGGGGGGTCAGATACGCAGTATTTT,CASSLGGSDTQYF,TRBJ2-3,TRBV7-2,few,-
TGTGCCAGCAGTTTAGATGTCTATGGCTACACCTTC,CASSLDVYGYTF,TRBJ1-2,TRBV28,few,-
TGTGCCATCAGTGAGTGGACCGGGACAGGGAACAATGAGCAGTTCTTC,CAISEWTGTGNNEQFF,TRBJ2-1,TRBV10-3,few,TRBD1
TGCGCCAGCAGCCAAGATACCAGAGCCTACGAGCAGTACTTC,CASSQDTRAYEQYF,TRBJ2-7,TRBV4-3,many,-
TGCGCCAGCAGCGCCCAGGGTGCTAGCAATCAGCCCCAGCATTTT,CASSAQGASNQPQHF,TRBJ1-5,TRBV5-1,many,-
TGTGCCACCCAAATCTTGAATGAGCAGTTCTTC,CATQILNEQFF,TRBJ2-1,TRBV6-6,many,-
TGTGCCAGCAGCGTAGCTGGGGCCAACGTCCTGACTTTC,CASSVAGANVLTF,TRBJ2-6,TRBV9,many,-
TGTGCCAGCAGTTCCTCCCGGGACAGGGTTTCAGAAGCTTTCTTT,CASSSSRDRVSEAFF,TRBJ1-1,TRBV12-3/TRBV12-4,few,TRBD1
TGTGCCAGCAGCTTAGCTCCGGGACAGGGGACTCTCGAGCAGTACTTC,CASSLAPGQGTLEQYF,TRBJ2-7,TRBV7-6,many,TRBD1
TGCAGCGTCGGAGGGCCAGGGCGGAACACCGGGGAGCTGTTTTTT,CSVGGPGRNTGELFF,TRBJ2-2,TRBV29-1,many,-
TGCAGCGTTGGGGAGCCAAACACTGAAGCTTTCTTT,CSVGEPNTEAFF,TRBJ1-1,TRBV29-1,many,-